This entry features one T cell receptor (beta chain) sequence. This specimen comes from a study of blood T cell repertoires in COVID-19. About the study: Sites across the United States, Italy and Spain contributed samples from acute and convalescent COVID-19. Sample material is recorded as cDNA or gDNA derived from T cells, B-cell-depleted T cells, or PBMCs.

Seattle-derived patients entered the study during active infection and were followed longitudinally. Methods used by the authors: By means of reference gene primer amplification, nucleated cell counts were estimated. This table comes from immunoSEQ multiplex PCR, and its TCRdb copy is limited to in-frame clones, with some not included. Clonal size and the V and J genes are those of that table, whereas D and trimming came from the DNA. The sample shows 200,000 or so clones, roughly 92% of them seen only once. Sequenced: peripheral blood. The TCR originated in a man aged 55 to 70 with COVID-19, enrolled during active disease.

This CDR3 reads CAISPGTLSNQPQHF. CDR3 coding DNA: TGTGCCATCAGTCCAGGGACTCTTAGCAATCAGCCCCAGCATTTT. This chain uses TRBV10-3 with TRBJ1-5; a possible D gene is TRBD1 (5 bases). V was cut by 5 bases and J by 0 bases, with 11 bases left in between. This CDR3 spans 15 amino acids. Per germline, CDR1 ENHRY and CDR2 SYGVKD.